These T cell receptor beta chains were read from a single sample in a study of blood T cell repertoires in COVID-19. Measured with immunoSEQ multiplex PCR; TCRdb has only the in-frame clones, and not every one. The sample holds 200,000 to 250,000 clones, 85% to 90% seen once. The sample consisted of PBMCs or T cells enriched from blood (not recorded which). The source is a middle-aged man who had recovered from COVID-19. CDR3s include the opening cysteine and the closing phenylalanine or tryptophan. A D gene is named only where the DNA matches it firmly. Size tells how often a clone was seen (once, few, many) or the class of an expanded clone, and some rows leave it out.

j_call clone_size cdr3_length v_call d_call cdr3_aa cdr3_nt
TRBJ2-5 NA 16 TRBV4-3 TRBD1 CASSGHFRGRQETQYF TGCGCCAGCAGCGGGCATTTTAGGGGGCGGCAAGAGACCCAGTACTTC
TRBJ1-2 NA 13 TRBV30 NA CAWSWSNREYYTF TGTGCCTGGAGTTGGAGCAACAGGGAATACTACACCTTC
TRBJ2-1 NA 14 TRBV6-4 NA CASSETVLENEQFF TGTGCCAGCAGTGAGACGGTATTGGAGAATGAGCAGTTCTTC
TRBJ2-2 NA 15 TRBV10-3 NA CAISALGSNTGELFF TGTGCCATCAGTGCCTTGGGCTCGAACACCGGGGAGCTGTTTTTT
TRBJ1-2 once 14 TRBV2 NA CASSEARTEAGYTF TGTGCCAGCAGTGAAGCCCGGACTGAGGCCGGCTACACCTTC
TRBJ2-2 NA 15 TRBV4-3 NA CASSPMTVNTGELFF TGCGCCAGCAGCCCTATGACAGTTAACACCGGGGAGCTGTTTTTT
TRBJ1-2 NA 14 TRBV28 NA CASSLAGTHYGYTF TGTGCCAGCAGTTTGGCAGGAACCCACTATGGCTACACCTTC
TRBJ2-7 NA 13 TRBV29-1 NA CSVDGSTTHEQYF TGCAGCGTTGACGGGAGTACTACCCACGAGCAGTACTTC
TRBJ1-3 NA 15 TRBV19 TRBD1 CASSMGQGIGNTIYF TGTGCCAGTAGTATGGGACAGGGGATTGGAAACACCATATATTTT
TRBJ1-1 NA 14 TRBV5-6 TRBD1 CASSLARGQTEAFF TGTGCCAGCAGCTTGGCCAGGGGGCAAACTGAAGCTTTCTTT
TRBJ2-1 NA 13 TRBV27 NA CASSSNDRLEQFF TGTGCCAGCAGTTCGAACGACAGGCTGGAGCAGTTCTTC
TRBJ1-3 NA 14 TRBV6-5 NA CASSLSSSGNTIYF TGTGCCAGCAGTTTATCGAGCTCTGGAAACACCATATATTTT
TRBJ1-5 NA 15 TRBV6-6 NA CASSYAGHSNQPQHF TGTGCCAGCAGTTACGCAGGACATAGCAATCAGCCCCAGCATTTT
TRBJ1-5 NA 12 TRBV2 NA CATQGDDQPQHF TGTGCCACACAGGGAGACGACCAGCCCCAGCATTTT
TRBJ2-1 few 15 TRBV6-5 TRBD1 CASSFPGQGLGEQFF TGTGCCAGCAGTTTCCCGGGACAGGGGCTAGGGGAGCAGTTCTTC
TRBJ2-7 NA 14 TRBV29-1 TRBD1 CSVEEGQGTYEQYF TGCAGCGTTGAAGAGGGACAGGGAACCTACGAGCAGTACTTC
TRBJ2-3 NA 16 TRBV11-2 TRBD2 CASSLGGGGYTDTQYF TGTGCCAGCAGCTTAGGCGGGGGGGGTTACACAGATACGCAGTATTTT
TRBJ1-1 NA 13 TRBV2 NA CASSDSQNTEAFF TGTGCCAGCAGCGACAGTCAGAACACTGAAGCTTTCTTT
TRBJ1-2 NA 15 TRBV7-2 NA CASSLSLTVPYGYTF TGTGCCAGCAGCTTAAGTTTGACAGTCCCTTATGGCTACACCTTC
TRBJ2-7 once 14 TRBV29-1 TRBD2 CSVDPTSGAYEQYF TGCAGCGTGGACCCTACTAGCGGGGCCTACGAGCAGTACTTC
TRBJ1-4 NA 19 TRBV11-2 TRBD1 CASSLKTGGELSANEKLFF TGTGCCAGCAGCTTAAAGACAGGGGGCGAATTGTCAGCTAATGAAAAACTGTTTTTT
TRBJ2-1 NA 16 TRBV7-9 TRBD2 CASSNPVAGIYNEQFF TGTGCCAGCAGCAACCCCGTAGCGGGAATTTACAATGAGCAGTTCTTC
TRBJ1-5 NA 14 TRBV28 NA CASSYQGSVQPQHF TGTGCCAGCAGTTATCAGGGCTCAGTGCAGCCCCAGCATTTT
TRBJ2-7 NA 12 TRBV27 NA CASSGRFYEQYF TGTGCCAGCAGTGGGAGATTTTACGAGCAGTACTTC
TRBJ2-1 NA 16 TRBV6-2/TRBV6-3 TRBD2 CASSLSGRTTYNEQFF TGTGCCAGCAGCCTTAGCGGGAGGACGACCTACAATGAGCAGTTCTTC
TRBJ1-5 NA 16 TRBV6-1 TRBD1 CASSVLGQGSNQPQHF TGTGCCAGCAGTGTACTAGGACAGGGTAGCAATCAGCCCCAGCATTTT
TRBJ1-2 NA 16 TRBV7-9 NA CASSSRPGPRGYGYTF TGTGCCAGCAGCTCCCGACCGGGACCCCGGGGGTATGGCTACACCTTC